This T cell receptor beta chain emerged from a study of blood T cell repertoires in COVID-19. Study-level information: There were acute and convalescent COVID-19 samples, and they came from the United States, Italy and Spain. T cells, B-cell-depleted T cells, or PBMCs provided the cDNA or gDNA that served as material.

In the original workflow: Estimates of nucleated cell counts were drawn from the amplification of reference gene primers. Only in-frame clones appear in the TCRdb table, and some are missing; sequencing was by immunoSEQ multiplex PCR. V, J and clone size are taken as reported in that table, and D and trimming were inferred from the DNA itself. The sample holds over 150,000 clones, 90% to 95% seen once. This clone has only one observation. In germline, CDR1 is SNHLY, CDR2 FYNNEI. J lost 1 base, V lost 11 bases, and 11 bases had no gene match. The CDR3 has 16 amino acids. The TCR comes from a man over 45 with acute or convalescent COVID-19. This sequence joins TRBV2 and TRBJ2-6; 7 nucleotides match TRBD2. The specimen sequenced was peripheral blood. The CDR3 region is CAWGRGGTSGANVLTF. The CDR3 DNA follows: TGTGCCTGGGGGAGGGGAGGGACGTCTGGGGCCAACGTCCTGACTTTC. The full variable domain, with the rest looked up from reference TRBV2 and TRBJ2-6, is EPEVTQTPSHQVTQMGQEVILRCVPISNHLYFYWYRQILGQKVEFLVSFYNNEISEKSEIFDDQFSVERPDGSNFTLKIRSTKLEDSAMYFCAWGRGGTSGANVLTFGAGSRLTVL.